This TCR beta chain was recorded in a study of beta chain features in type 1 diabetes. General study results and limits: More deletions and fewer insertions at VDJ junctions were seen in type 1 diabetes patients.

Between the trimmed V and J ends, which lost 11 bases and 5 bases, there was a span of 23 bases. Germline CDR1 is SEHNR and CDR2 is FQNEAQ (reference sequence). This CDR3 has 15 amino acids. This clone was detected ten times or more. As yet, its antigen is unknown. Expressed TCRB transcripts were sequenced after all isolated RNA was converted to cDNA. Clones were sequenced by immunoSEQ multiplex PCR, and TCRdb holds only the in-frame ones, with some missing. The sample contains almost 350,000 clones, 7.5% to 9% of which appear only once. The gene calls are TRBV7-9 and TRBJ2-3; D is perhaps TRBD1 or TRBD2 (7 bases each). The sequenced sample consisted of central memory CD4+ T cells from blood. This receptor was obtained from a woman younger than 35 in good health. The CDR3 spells CAGLEDGTVEDTQYF. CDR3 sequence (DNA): TGTGCCGGACTAGAGGACGGGACAGTGGAAGATACGCAGTATTTT.